One and the same sample provided the 5 T cell receptor beta chains below, sequenced in a study of blood T cells in healthy people across ages. Combining a sample-barcoded 5' primer with a J-beta primer mix, a second PCR ran for 7 to 11 cycles. MiXCR was run by TCRdb on the 5' RACE reads, yielding one entry per CDR3 protein. The table lists 1.5 million to 1.9 million distinct CDR3 sequences, about 45% of them singletons, with 4% in the top ten. What was sequenced was blood. These receptors all stem from a woman between 18 and 29 years old in good health.

This sequence joins TRBV27 and TRBJ1-3, with TRBD1 identical over 7 bases. Germline V gives CDR1 MNHEY, CDR2 SMNVEV (reference sequence). The CDR3 is made up of 15 amino acids. The J segment lost 4 bases and the V segment lost 2 bases, leaving 5 bases of the junction unmatched. The DNA for the CDR3 is TGTGCCAGCAGTTTACATCCGGGACAGGGAAACACCATATATTTT. Its translation: CASSLHPGQGNTIYF.

This clonotype showed up just a few times. This chain links TRBV24-1 with TRBJ1-2; D is unclear. Trimming took off 10 bases at V and 4 bases at J, with 9 bases between the two ends. Germline CDR1 KGHDR, CDR2 SFDVKD. The CDR3 length is 11 residues. This CDR3 reads CATQDGYGYTF. In DNA form, the CDR3 reads TGTGCCACTCAAGACGGCTATGGCTACACCTTC.

The chain carries TRBV5-1 and TRBJ1-5; no clear D. The CDR3 spans 17 residues. Between the trimmed V and J ends, which lost 4 bases and 1 base, there was a span of 18 bases. Germline CDR1 reads SGHRS; CDR2 reads YFSETQ. CDR3 protein: CASSPGSNHGSNQPQHF. The CDR3 DNA sequence: TGCGCCAGCAGCCCGGGAAGCAACCACGGGAGCAATCAGCCCCAGCATTTT.

About this clonotype: This may be a read error, as it is one base from a much larger clone. The V gene is TRBV20-1, the J gene TRBJ2-5; weak D call: TRBD1 (5 bases). The germline V gene encodes CDR1 DFQATT and CDR2 SNEGSKA (reference sequence). CDR3 length: 12 residues. CDR3 residues: CSAQAPGRALCF. CDR3 sequence (DNA): TGCAGTGCTCAAGCTCCGGGCAGGGCTTTGTGCTTC.

V usage is TRBV11-2 and J usage is TRBJ2-3; a possible D gene is TRBD2 (6 bases). This CDR3 spans 13 amino acids. CDR1 is SGHAT, CDR2 FQNNGV, per germline. Between the trimmed V and J ends, which lost 4 bases and 5 bases, there was a span of 10 bases. CDR3 DNA sequence: TGTGCCAGCAGCTCCACAGCGGGAGATACGCAGTATTTT. Amino acids: CASSSTAGDTQYF.